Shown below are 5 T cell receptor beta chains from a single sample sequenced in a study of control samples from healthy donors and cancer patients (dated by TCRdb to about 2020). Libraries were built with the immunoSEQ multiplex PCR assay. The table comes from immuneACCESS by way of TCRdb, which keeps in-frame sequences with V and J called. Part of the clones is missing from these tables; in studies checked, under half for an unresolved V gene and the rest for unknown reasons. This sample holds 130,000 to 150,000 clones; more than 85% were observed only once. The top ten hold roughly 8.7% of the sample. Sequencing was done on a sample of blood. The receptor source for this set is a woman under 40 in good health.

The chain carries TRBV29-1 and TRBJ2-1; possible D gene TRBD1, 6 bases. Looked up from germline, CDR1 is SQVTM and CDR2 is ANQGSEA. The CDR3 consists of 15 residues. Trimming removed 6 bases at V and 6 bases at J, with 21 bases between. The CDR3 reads CSVEETGSWGNEQFF. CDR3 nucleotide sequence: TGCAGCGTAGAGGAAACAGGGAGCTGGGGCAATGAGCAGTTCTTC.

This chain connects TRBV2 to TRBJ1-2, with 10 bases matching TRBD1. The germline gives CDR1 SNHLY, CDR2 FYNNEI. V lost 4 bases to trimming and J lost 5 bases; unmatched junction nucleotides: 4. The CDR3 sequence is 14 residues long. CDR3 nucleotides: TGTGCCAGCAGTGTCATGGGACAGGGGTATGGCTACACCTTC. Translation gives CASSVMGQGYGYTF.

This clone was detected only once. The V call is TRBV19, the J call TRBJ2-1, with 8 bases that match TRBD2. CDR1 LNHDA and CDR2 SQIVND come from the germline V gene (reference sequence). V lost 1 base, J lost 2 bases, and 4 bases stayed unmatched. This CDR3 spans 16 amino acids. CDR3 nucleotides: TGTGCCAGTAGTATAGTTGGCGGGAGGACCTACAATGAGCAGTTCTTC. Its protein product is CASSIVGGRTYNEQFF.

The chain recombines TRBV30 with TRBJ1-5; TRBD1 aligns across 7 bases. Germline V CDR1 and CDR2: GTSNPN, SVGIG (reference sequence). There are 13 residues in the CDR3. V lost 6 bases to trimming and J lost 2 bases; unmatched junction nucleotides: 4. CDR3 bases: TGTGCCTGCAATACAGGGGGCAATCAGCCCCAGCATTTT. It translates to CACNTGGNQPQHF.

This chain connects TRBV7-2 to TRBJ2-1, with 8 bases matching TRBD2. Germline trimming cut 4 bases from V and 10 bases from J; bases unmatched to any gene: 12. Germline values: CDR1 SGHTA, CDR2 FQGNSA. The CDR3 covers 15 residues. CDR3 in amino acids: CASSYSGTRGQEQFF. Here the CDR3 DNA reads TGTGCCAGCAGCTACTCCGGGACTAGGGGCCAGGAGCAGTTCTTC.